Below are 14 T cell receptor beta chains sequenced from a single sample in a study of T cells after posttransplantation cyclophosphamide. The naive gate required viable CD3+CD4+ or CD3+CD8+ cells with CCR7+CD45RA+CD45RO-CD95-CD27+CD28+ phenotype. Repertoires were generated with immunoSEQ multiplex PCR, while TCRdb's copy carries only in-frame clones and drops some. Of about 20,000 clones listed, over 95% are singletons. The sample taken for sequencing was naive CD4+ T cells sorted from PBMCs. These receptors were collected from a man in his forties in good health, CMV-negative, and a related stem cell transplant donor.

V and J are TRBV19 and TRBJ2-1; 8 bases fit TRBD2. The V and J ends lost 5 bases and 7 bases, in that order; junction bases with no gene match: 7. CDR3 size: 14 residues. Germline V lookup: CDR1 LNHDA, CDR2 SQIVND (reference sequence). DNA of the CDR3: TGTGCCAGTAGTGGGACTAGGGCTAGGAATGAGCAGTTCTTC. Translation gives CASSGTRARNEQFF. The whole variable domain, remainder taken from reference TRBV19 and TRBJ2-1, is DGGITQSPKYLFRKEGQNVTLSCEQNLNHDAMYWYRQDPGQGLRLIYYSQIVNDFQKGDIAEGYSVSREKKESFPLTVTSAQKNPTAFYLCASSGTRARNEQFFGPGTRLTVL.

This clone was recorded only once. The DNA is omitted, as the CDR3 cannot be located on it reliably, and the CDR3 follows TCRdb's listing. The V call is TRBV30, the J call TRBJ1-1. From germline, CDR1 is GTSNPN and CDR2 SVGIG (reference sequence). Both ends counted, the CDR3 spans 14 residues. CDR3 protein: CAWGRGAPGRYVFF.

This chain joins TRBV10-2 and TRBJ2-1; TRBD2 agrees at 8 bases. Germline-derived CDR1 and CDR2 are WSHSY and SAAADI. V shed 8 bases and J 6 bases; nucleotides not matched to a gene: 9. The CDR3 is made up of 14 amino acids. CDR3 region: CASADLAGRNEQFF. The CDR3, as DNA: TGCGCCAGCGCCGACTTAGCGGGGCGCAATGAGCAGTTCTTC.

This chain uses TRBV27 with TRBJ1-5, with a tentative D call TRBD1 (6 bases). Germline loops: CDR1 MNHEY, CDR2 SMNVEV (reference sequence). The germline V and J ends were trimmed by 2 bases and 7 bases, with 12 bases remaining between them. This CDR3 has 14 amino acids. CDR3 region: CASSLGGGTQPQHF. The CDR3 DNA reads as TGTGCCAGCAGTTTAGGGGGAGGGACACAGCCCCAGCATTTT.

The V call is TRBV18, the J call TRBJ1-3; possible D gene TRBD1, 6 bases. Per the germline V gene, CDR1 is KGHSH and CDR2 is LQKENI. CDR3 length equals 15 residues. V gave up 3 bases and J gave up 4 bases, with 13 bases separating them. The CDR3 nucleotides read TGTGCCAGCTCACCTGCGGGGGCGCTGGGAAACACCATATATTTT. Protein sequence: CASSPAGALGNTIYF.

DNA for the CDR3: TGTGCCAGCAGGACGGAGGGGGCGCGAGGCTACACCTTC. Translating gives CASRTEGARGYTF. The chain is built from TRBV28 and TRBJ1-2; TRBD1 matches 7 bases. In germline, CDR1 is MDHEN, CDR2 SYDVKM. J was trimmed by 8 bases and V by 6 bases; bases with no gene match: 9. The CDR3 totals 13 residues.

The genes are TRBV6-4 and TRBJ1-1; D gene unclear. The CDR3 extends over 13 amino acids. Germline loops: CDR1 MRHNA, CDR2 SNTAGT. Trimming removed 6 bases at V and 3 bases at J, with 11 bases between. CDR3 sequence (DNA): TGTGCCAGCAGCCACTTACGGGACACTGAAGCTTTCTTT. It yields the protein CASSHLRDTEAFF.

This chain connects TRBV28 to TRBJ2-3; D not certain. The germline V gene encodes CDR1 MDHEN and CDR2 SYDVKM. Trimming took off 6 bases at V and 4 bases at J, with 20 bases between the two ends. This CDR3 contains 16 residues. The CDR3 reads CASSSPRRVVSDTQYF. The CDR3 DNA reads as TGTGCCAGCAGCTCCCCCCGGAGAGTAGTTTCAGATACGCAGTATTTT.

This sequence joins TRBV11-2 and TRBJ2-1; the D is unclear. V lost 5 bases, J lost 3 bases, and 8 bases lay in between. Per germline, CDR1 SGHAT and CDR2 FQNNGV. This CDR3 has 13 amino acids. Written as DNA, the CDR3 is TGTGCCAGCAGCCCAGGCAGCTACAATGAGCAGTTCTTC. It encodes CASSPGSYNEQFF.

The rearrangement links TRBV30 to TRBJ1-4, with D uncertain. Germline V gene lookup returns CDR1 GTSNPN and CDR2 SVGIG (reference sequence). V lost 2 bases and J 3 bases, leaving 7 bases between the germline ends. The CDR3 is 13 residues long. The CDR3, as DNA: TGTGCCTGGAGTCTAGGCGCTAATGAAAAACTGTTTTTT. This sequence encodes CAWSLGANEKLFF.

The genes are TRBV30 and TRBJ1-3; 8 bases agree with TRBD1. Germline V gene data show CDR1 as GTSNPN and CDR2 as SVGIG (reference sequence). The CDR3 spans 15 residues. With V trimmed by 5 bases and J by 0 bases, 6 bases remained unmatched. DNA of the CDR3: TGTGCCTGGGGTGGGGACAGGCGCTCTGGAAACACCATATATTTT. Protein sequence: CAWGGDRRSGNTIYF.

The rearrangement joins TRBV19 to TRBJ1-5, with 9 bases matching TRBD1. From germline, CDR1 is LNHDA and CDR2 SQIVND (reference sequence). The CDR3 consists of 15 residues. V lost 4 bases to trimming and J lost 4 bases; unmatched junction nucleotides: 5. CDR3 coding DNA: TGTGCCAGTAGTACCCGGGACAGGGATAATCAGCCCCAGCATTTT. Its translation is CASSTRDRDNQPQHF. Based on the CDR3 plus reference TRBV19 and TRBJ1-5, the full variable domain is DGGITQSPKYLFRKEGQNVTLSCEQNLNHDAMYWYRQDPGQGLRLIYYSQIVNDFQKGDIAEGYSVSREKKESFPLTVTSAQKNPTAFYLCASSTRDRDNQPQHFGDGTRLSIL.

A single count supports this clone. The chain joins TRBV11-2 to TRBJ2-1; a weak D match, TRBD1 (6 bases). V dropped 6 bases and J dropped 7 bases, with 19 bases sitting between them. Germline lookup yields CDR1 SGHAT and CDR2 FQNNGV. The CDR3 contains 15 residues. The CDR3 coding sequence is TGTGCCAGCAGAGCCGGTAGGGGGATTGGGAATGAGCAGTTCTTC. It encodes CASRAGRGIGNEQFF.

The chain couples TRBV18 to TRBJ2-1; D unclear. V lost 0 bases to trimming and J lost 3 bases, with 6 bases between them. CDR1 and CDR2 (germline): KGHSH, LQKENI. The CDR3 loop spans 14 amino acids. Here the CDR3 reads CASSPPTSYNEQFF. CDR3 sequence (DNA): TGTGCCAGCTCACCACCAACCAGCTACAATGAGCAGTTCTTC.